This T cell receptor beta chain was recovered during a study of OX40 agonist ivuxolimab in advanced cancers. General study results and limits: Clones of CD4+ and CD8+ blood T cells grew by week 6 at doses of 0.1 to 3.0 mg/kg.

Blood sampling took place at baseline, cycle 4 day 1, and cycle 7 day 1. Only in-frame clones appear in the TCRdb table, and some are missing; sequencing was by immunoSEQ multiplex PCR. The sample has 50,000 to 55,000 clones; 88% are singletons. This CDR3 has 13 amino acids. The V and J ends lost 2 bases and 7 bases respectively, with 6 bases between them. CDR1 and CDR2 from the germline V gene are KGHSH and LQKENI. This clone has just a few counts. The antigen is not known. The source is an adult with an advanced solid tumor such as melanoma, head and neck, liver or kidney cancer. The input for sequencing was CD4+ or CD8+ T cells sorted from blood, taken in a trial of the OX40 agonist ivuxolimab. V usage is TRBV18 and J usage is TRBJ1-6, with no clear D. Here the CDR3 reads CASSPARNSPLHF. The CDR3 nucleotides read TGTGCCAGCTCACCAGCAAGGAATTCACCCCTCCACTTT.